Below, 12 T cell receptor beta chains from the same sample are listed, as sequenced in a study of brain T cells in children with intractable seizures. Sequencing was limited to surgery cases with top T cell transcript signatures in brain tissue. Here immunoSEQ multiplex PCR was the method, and the copy in TCRdb shows in-frame clones only, minus some. This table holds under 4,500 clones, 70% to 80% found once. The specimen comprised resected brain tissue, sampled at surgery. The receptor source for this set is a girl aged 2 to 9 with Rasmussen encephalitis and intractable seizures.

This rearrangement joins TRBV11-2 to TRBJ2-7; 10 bases align to TRBD1. Per germline, CDR1 SGHAT and CDR2 FQNNGV. The CDR3 sequence is 15 residues long. J gave up 3 bases and V 5 bases, and 7 bases lay outside the gene matches. CDR3 sequence (DNA): TGTGCCAGCAGCCTCCTGGGACAGGGGAGCTACGAGCAGTACTTC. The encoded protein is CASSLLGQGSYEQYF.

This clone is large (0.1 to 1%). The V gene is TRBV10-2, the J gene TRBJ1-5; unclear D gene. This CDR3 contains 14 residues. CDR1 WSHSY and CDR2 SAAADI come from the germline V gene. V shed 6 bases and J shed 0 bases, with 9 bases lying between them. CDR3 DNA: TGCGCCAGCAGGGCGGAAAATAGCAATCAGCCCCAGCATTTT. It codes for CASRAENSNQPQHF.

The V and J genes are TRBV11-3 and TRBJ2-1; D is unresolved. Germline CDR1 and CDR2: SGHNT and YENEEA. V was shortened by 3 bases and J by 10 bases, with 7 bases between the two germline ends. The CDR3 runs to 11 residues. CDR3 bases: TGTGCCAGCAGCTTCCAGGAAGAGCAGTTCTTC. Residues: CASSFQEEQFF.

The V and J genes are TRBV30 and TRBJ1-3, with no clear D. Germline loops: CDR1 GTSNPN, CDR2 SVGIG (reference sequence). The V gene lost 4 bases and the J gene lost 2 bases, with 9 bases spanning the gap. The CDR3 runs 13 residues. CDR3 nucleotide sequence: TGTGCCTGGACCCCCGGCGCTGGAAACACCATATATTTT. As protein: CAWTPGAGNTIYF.

This chain joins TRBV5-6 and TRBJ2-3; 7 nucleotides align to TRBD2. This CDR3 is built from 16 residues. CDR1 and CDR2 (germline): SGHDT, YYEEEE. J was trimmed by 2 bases and V by 0 bases; bases with no gene match: 6. The DNA of the CDR3 is TGTGCCAGCAGCTTGGCCCCTAGCGGCTTCACAGATACGCAGTATTTT. This translates into CASSLAPSGFTDTQYF.

The rearrangement uses TRBV5-4 and TRBJ2-5; possible D gene TRBD1, 5 bases. The V gene's germline CDR1 is SGHNT and CDR2 YYREEE (reference sequence). This CDR3 is built from 13 residues. V lost 5 bases to trimming and J lost 1 base, with 9 bases between them. CDR3 in DNA: TGTGCCAGCAGAACGGACATCCAAGAGACCCAGTACTTC. Its protein product is CASRTDIQETQYF.

The chain has TRBV11-2 and TRBJ1-2; TRBD1 matches at 11 bases. Germline V CDR1 and CDR2: SGHAT, FQNNGV. The ends lost 5 bases at V and 7 bases at J; junction bases unmatched: 9. CDR3 length equals 15 residues. In DNA form, the CDR3 reads TGTGCCAGCAGCCCCGGGGGACAGGGGGACGGTGGCTACACCTTC. Translated, it gives CASSPGGQGDGGYTF.

The chain joins TRBV7-9 to TRBJ2-7; possibly TRBD1 for D (5 bases). Germline V CDR1 and CDR2: SEHNR, FQNEAQ (reference sequence). With 4 bases removed from V and 3 bases from J, the gap between germline ends came to 10 bases. The CDR3 totals 13 residues. The CDR3 here is CASSSRQFYEQYF. For the CDR3, the DNA is TGTGCCAGCAGCTCAAGACAGTTCTACGAGCAGTACTTC.

This clone is labeled medium-sized (0.01 to 0.1%). This chain joins TRBV7-3 and TRBJ1-2, with no clear D. Trimming left V 5 bases short and J 6 bases short, with 10 bases between. The germline V gene encodes CDR1 SGHTA and CDR2 FQGTGA. This CDR3 is 12 amino acids long. In DNA, the CDR3 is TGTGCCAGCAGCATCGACGGAGATGGCTACACCTTC. Encoded protein: CASSIDGDGYTF.

The sample holds one count of this clone. The junction and the germline gene differ at one end; a read error may be behind it. J is TRBJ2-5 and V is TRBV7-2, with 8 bases identical to TRBD2. This CDR3 is built from 15 residues. Germline CDR1 SGHTA, CDR2 FQGNSA. The CDR3 region is CANSSSGSHGETQYF. The CDR3 DNA reads TGTGCCAACAGCAGCAGCGGGAGCCATGGGGAGACCCAGTACTTC. Based on the CDR3 plus reference TRBV7-2 and TRBJ2-5, the full variable domain is GAGVSQSPSNKVTEKGKDVELRCDPISGHTALYWYRQSLGQGLEFLIYFQGNSAPDKSGLPSDRFSAERTGGSVSTLTIQRTQQEDSAVYLCANSSSGSHGETQYFGPGTRLLVL.

This clone is categorized as medium-sized. The V and J genes are TRBV11-2 and TRBJ1-1; no reliable D call. In germline, CDR1 is SGHAT, CDR2 FQNNGV. Trimming removed 4 bases from V and 5 bases from J, with 11 bases in between. There are 13 residues in the CDR3. For the CDR3, the DNA is TGTGCCAGCAGCTCCGGACGGGCAACTGAAGCTTTCTTT. Its translation: CASSSGRATEAFF. The full variable domain, with the rest looked up from reference TRBV11-2 and TRBJ1-1, is EAGVAQSPRYKIIEKRQSVAFWCNPISGHATLYWYQQILGQGPKLLIQFQNNGVVDDSQLPKDRFSAERLKGVDSTLKIQPAKLEDSAVYLCASSSGRATEAFFGQGTRLTVV.

This clone was found once. The V and J genes are TRBV6-5 and TRBJ2-2; possibly TRBD2 for D (6 bases). The CDR3 sequence is 15 residues long. Trimming pared 2 bases from V and 4 bases from J, leaving 11 bases between. The V gene's germline CDR1 is MNHEY and CDR2 SVGAGI. The CDR3: CASSYRDLLTGELFF. The CDR3 coding sequence is TGTGCCAGCAGTTACCGGGACTTACTCACCGGGGAGCTGTTTTTT.